The T cell receptor (beta chain) under discussion was sequenced for a study of neoadjuvant nivolumab and ipilimumab in lung cancer. Study conclusions and caveats: From pretherapy to surgery, tumor richness and clonality rose with dual therapy.

Points on this clone: The antigen is undetermined.

The table came from immunoSEQ multiplex PCR; TCRdb's copy has only in-frame clones and leaves some out. The table has thousands of clones, under 90% seen once; the top ten hold around 8%. From germline, CDR1 is SGHRS and CDR2 YFSETQ. This CDR3 comprises 16 residues. The V segment lost 4 bases and the J segment 3 bases; nucleotides outside the gene matches: 10. This clonotype originated in an adult with non-small cell lung cancer. The sequenced sample was tumor tissue, obtained after neoadjuvant nivolumab, alone or with ipilimumab, at or shortly before surgery. The chain carries TRBV5-1 and TRBJ1-1; 9 bases are a match to TRBD1. The CDR3 spells CASSIRTGGLYTEAFF. For the CDR3, the DNA is TGCGCCAGCAGCATTCGCACAGGGGGCCTGTACACTGAAGCTTTCTTT.